This entry features one T cell receptor beta chain sequence. This clone's antigen is unknown. No much larger clonotype is one base removed from it; base qualities were not supplied. For this chain, trimming is 8 bases at the V end and 4 bases at the J end, and the number of junction bases without a gene match is 8. The CDR3 spans 13 residues, from the cysteine through the phenylalanine. Only the CDR3 region is kept as DNA, spanning 39 bases read in frame from base 1. As encoded in the germline V gene (reference sequence), CDR1 is LNHDA while CDR2 is SQIVND. TCRbeta CDR3 regions were amplified from genomic DNA using the immunoSEQ Assay, a bias-controlled multiplex PCR. In the paper's pipeline: Nucleated cell counts per sample were estimated from amplification of reference gene primers within the assay. To quantify the absolute abundance of each unique TCRbeta CDR3 rearrangement, sequence reads were collapsed and filtered. For each sample, productive Simpson clonality was calculated by taking the square root of Simpson's diversity index across productive rearrangements. TCRdb mirrors the immuneACCESS table, restricted to in-frame sequences. Some clones are absent from its copies; in checked studies, under half trace to an unresolved V gene, and the reason for the others is unknown. V and J calls and clone size are those listed in that table; D and trimming were worked out from the DNA. This sample comprises 81,000 or so clones, roughly 85% of them detected only once. The top ten clonotypes cover 9.6% of the sample.

In Seattle, one collaborating source enrolled patients while the infection was active and tracked those patients longitudinally over the course of disease. Whole blood was collected in K2EDTA tubes by collaborating institutions according to the institutions' own protocols. Collaborator samples were shipped for TCRbeta analysis as frozen whole blood, isolated PBMCs, or DNA extracted from either sample type. The sample is drawn from a study of blood T cell repertoires in COVID-19 (TCRdb year 2020). A note on the overall study: The collaborator samples originated in the United States, Italy and Spain and spanned the acute and convalescent phases of COVID-19. The material from the prospective study consisted of cDNA or gDNA derived from T cells, B-cell-depleted T cells, or PBMCs. Deeply sampled blood TCRbeta repertoires from subjects exposed to, actively infected with, or recovered from COVID-19 were included in the dataset. The repertoires were released in a freely available public database meant as a resource for research on the immune response to SARS-CoV-2. Samples came from the ongoing ImmuneRACE study (first 160 participants) plus 1,254 subjects from 6 global collaborators. The sample metadata nearly always contained a de-identified subject ID, COVID-19 status, age in years and sex. HLA class I and class II types, where available, came from metadata supplied by the sample provider rather than from assay-based typing.

Summary of the overall study and its limitations: The amount of clinical and demographic metadata varied by source and participant and was provided uncurated.

The receptor comes from a man in his fifties with COVID-19, enrolled during active disease. The sequence joins TRBV19 to TRBJ2-7; 7 junctional bases match TRBD1. The sample consisted of peripheral blood. The CDR3 corresponds to CASARGISYEQYF. The sequenced DNA is TGTGCCAGTGCCAGGGGGATTAGTTACGAGCAGTACTTC.